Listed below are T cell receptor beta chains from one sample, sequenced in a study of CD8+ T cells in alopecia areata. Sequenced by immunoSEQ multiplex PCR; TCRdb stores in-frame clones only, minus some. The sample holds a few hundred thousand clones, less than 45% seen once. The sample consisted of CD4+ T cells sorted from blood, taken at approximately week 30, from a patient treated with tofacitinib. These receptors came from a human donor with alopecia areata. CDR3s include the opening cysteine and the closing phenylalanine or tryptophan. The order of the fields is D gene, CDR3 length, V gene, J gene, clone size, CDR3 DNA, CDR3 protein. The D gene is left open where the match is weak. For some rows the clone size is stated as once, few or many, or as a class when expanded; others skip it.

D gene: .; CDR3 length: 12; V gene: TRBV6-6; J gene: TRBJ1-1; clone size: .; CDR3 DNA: TGTGCCATACGAGGGATGAACACTGAAGCTTTCTTT; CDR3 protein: CAIRGMNTEAFF
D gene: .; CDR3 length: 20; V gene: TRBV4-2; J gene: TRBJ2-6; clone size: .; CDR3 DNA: TGTGCCAGCAGCCAAGATAGTAGCCGCAACTTCCCCTCTGGGGCCAACGTCCTGACTTTC; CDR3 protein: CASSQDSSRNFPSGANVLTF
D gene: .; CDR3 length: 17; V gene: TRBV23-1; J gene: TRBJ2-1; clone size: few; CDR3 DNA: TGCGCCAGCAGTCAATCCGAGGATCCCTATTCCTACAATGAGCAGTTCTTC; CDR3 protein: CASSQSEDPYSYNEQFF
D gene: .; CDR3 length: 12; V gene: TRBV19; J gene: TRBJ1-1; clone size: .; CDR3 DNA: TGTGCCAGTAGTAGAATGAACACTGAAGCTTTCTTT; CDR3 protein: CASSRMNTEAFF
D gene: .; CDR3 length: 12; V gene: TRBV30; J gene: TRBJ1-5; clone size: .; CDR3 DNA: TGTGCCTGGAGTGAGACAGGACAGCCCCAGCATTTT; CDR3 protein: CAWSETGQPQHF
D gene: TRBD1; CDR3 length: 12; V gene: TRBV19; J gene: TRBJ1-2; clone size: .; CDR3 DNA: TGTGCCAGTAGAGGGACAGGGCGAGGCTACACCTTC; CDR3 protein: CASRGTGRGYTF
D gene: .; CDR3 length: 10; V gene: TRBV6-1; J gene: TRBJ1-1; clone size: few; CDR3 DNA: TGTGCCAGCAGACGAACTGAAGCTTTCTTT; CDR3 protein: CASRRTEAFF
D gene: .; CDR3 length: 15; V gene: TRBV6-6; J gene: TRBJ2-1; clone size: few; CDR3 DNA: TGTGCCATCAGTGAGTCAGGATGGTTGGGGGATGAGCAGTTCTTC; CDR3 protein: CAISESGWLGDEQFF
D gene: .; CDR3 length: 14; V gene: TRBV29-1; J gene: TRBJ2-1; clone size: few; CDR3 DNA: TGCAGCGTGGCCCAACGGGCGGTCTACAATGAGCAGTTCTTC; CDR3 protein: CSVAQRAVYNEQFF
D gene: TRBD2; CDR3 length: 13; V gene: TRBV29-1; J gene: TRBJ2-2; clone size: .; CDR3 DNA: TGCAGCGCGCTAGCGGGACAAACCGGGGAGCTGTTTTTT; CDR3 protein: CSALAGQTGELFF
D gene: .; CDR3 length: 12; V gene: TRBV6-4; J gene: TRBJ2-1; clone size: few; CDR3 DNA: TGTGCCAGCAGTGTGGGGGACAATGAGCAGTTCTTC; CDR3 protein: CASSVGDNEQFF
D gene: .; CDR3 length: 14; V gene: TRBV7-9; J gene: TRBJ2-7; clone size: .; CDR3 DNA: TGTGCCAGCAGCCCCGGTAGCCACCCCTACGAGCAGTACTTC; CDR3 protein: CASSPGSHPYEQYF
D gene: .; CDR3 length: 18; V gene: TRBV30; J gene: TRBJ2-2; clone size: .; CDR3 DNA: TGTGCCTGGAGTGTTTCAACGCAGGGTGTGAAGAACACCGGGGAGCTGTTTTTT; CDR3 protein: CAWSVSTQGVKNTGELFF
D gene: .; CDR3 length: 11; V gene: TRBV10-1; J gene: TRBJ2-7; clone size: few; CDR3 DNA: TGCGCCAGCAGTGCTGGGACCGAGATTCTGTTC; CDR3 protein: CASSAGTEILF
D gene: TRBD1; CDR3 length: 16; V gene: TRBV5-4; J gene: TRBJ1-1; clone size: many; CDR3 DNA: TGTGCCAGCAGCTTGGCAGGGGGCAGGGGTGGAACTGAAGCTTTCTTT; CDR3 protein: CASSLAGGRGGTEAFF
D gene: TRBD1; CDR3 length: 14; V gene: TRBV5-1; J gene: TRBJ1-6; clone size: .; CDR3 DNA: TGCGCCAGCAGCTCAGGACAGGGGGATTCACCCCTCCACTTT; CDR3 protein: CASSSGQGDSPLHF
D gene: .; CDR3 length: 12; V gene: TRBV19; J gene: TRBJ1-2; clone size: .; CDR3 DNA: TGTGCCACCCAACAGGGCCTCTATGGCTACACCTTC; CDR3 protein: CATQQGLYGYTF
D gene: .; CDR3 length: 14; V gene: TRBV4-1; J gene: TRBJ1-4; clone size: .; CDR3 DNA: TGCGCCAGCAGCCATCTAAGTGGTAATGAAAAACTGTTTTTT; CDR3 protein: CASSHLSGNEKLFF
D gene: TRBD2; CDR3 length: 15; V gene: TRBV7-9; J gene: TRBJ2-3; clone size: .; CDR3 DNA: TGTGCCAGCAGCCTCGGGACTACCGCGGGAGATACGCAGTATTTT; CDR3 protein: CASSLGTTAGDTQYF
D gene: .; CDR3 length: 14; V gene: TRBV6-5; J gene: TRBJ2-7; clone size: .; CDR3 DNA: TGTGCCAGCAGTTACTCAGGGACAAACTACGAGCAGTACTTC; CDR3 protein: CASSYSGTNYEQYF
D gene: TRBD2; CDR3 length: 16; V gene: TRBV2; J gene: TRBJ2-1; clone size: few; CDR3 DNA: TGTGCCAGCACGCAGGATTCGACTAGCGGATTCACCGCGAAGTTCTTC; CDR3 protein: CASTQDSTSGFTAKFF
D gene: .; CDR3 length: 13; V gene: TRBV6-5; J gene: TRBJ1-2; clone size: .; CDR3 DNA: TGTGCCAGCAGGGAGGATAGAAACTATGGCTACACCTTC; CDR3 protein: CASREDRNYGYTF
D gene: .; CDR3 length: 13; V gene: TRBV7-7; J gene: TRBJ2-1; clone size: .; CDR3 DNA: TGTGCTAGCAGCTTATCCAACTCCAATGAGCAGTTCTTC; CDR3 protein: CASSLSNSNEQFF
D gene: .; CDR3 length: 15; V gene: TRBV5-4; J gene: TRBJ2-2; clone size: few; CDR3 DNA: TGTGCCAGCAGCTTGGTCGGGGGCCTCCCCGGGGAGCTGTTTTTT; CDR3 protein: CASSLVGGLPGELFF
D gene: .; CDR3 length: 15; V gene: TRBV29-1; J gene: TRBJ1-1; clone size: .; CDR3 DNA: TGCAGCGTTAGGCTGCGGGCAGGCATGAACACTGAAGCTTTCTTT; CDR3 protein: CSVRLRAGMNTEAFF
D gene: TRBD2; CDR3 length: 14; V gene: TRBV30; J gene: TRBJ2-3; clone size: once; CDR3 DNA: TGTGCCTGGAGGAGAGGACTAGCGGGAGATACGCAGTATTTT; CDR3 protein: CAWRRGLAGDTQYF
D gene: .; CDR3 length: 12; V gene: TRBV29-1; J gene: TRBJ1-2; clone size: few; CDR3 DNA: TGCAGCGTTGTAAGGGGCCATGATGGCTACACCTTC; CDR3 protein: CSVVRGHDGYTF
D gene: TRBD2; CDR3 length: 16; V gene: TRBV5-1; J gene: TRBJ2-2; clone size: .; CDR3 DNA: TGCGCCAGCAGCTTGACTAGCGGAACGAACACCGGGGAGCTGTTTTTT; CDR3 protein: CASSLTSGTNTGELFF
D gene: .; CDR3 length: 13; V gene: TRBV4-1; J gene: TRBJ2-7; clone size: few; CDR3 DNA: TGCGCCAGCAGCGACGGACTTCTGAGGGAGCAGTACTTC; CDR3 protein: CASSDGLLREQYF
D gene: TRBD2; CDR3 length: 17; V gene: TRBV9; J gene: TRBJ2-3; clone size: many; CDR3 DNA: TGTGCCAGCAGCGGTAGCAGAGCGGGGGCCTTCGCAGATACGCAGTATTTT; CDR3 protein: CASSGSRAGAFADTQYF
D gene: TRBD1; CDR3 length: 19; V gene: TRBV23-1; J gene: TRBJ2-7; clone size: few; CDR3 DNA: TGCGCCAGCAGTCAATCTAAAGGACAGGGGGTGCCAGTATCCTACGAGCAGTACTTC; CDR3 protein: CASSQSKGQGVPVSYEQYF
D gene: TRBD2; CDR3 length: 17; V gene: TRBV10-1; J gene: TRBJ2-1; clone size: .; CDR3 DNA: TGCGCCAGCAGTGAGTCAATTGGACTAGCGGGGTACAATGAGCAGTTCTTC; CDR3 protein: CASSESIGLAGYNEQFF
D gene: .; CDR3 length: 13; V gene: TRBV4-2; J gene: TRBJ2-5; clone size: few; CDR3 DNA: TGTGCCAGCAGCCAGACAGCGGGCAGAGAGCAGTACTTC; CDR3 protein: CASSQTAGREQYF
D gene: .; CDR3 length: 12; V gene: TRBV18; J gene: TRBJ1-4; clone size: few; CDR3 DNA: TGTGCCAGCTCACCTTCGGATGAAAAACTGTTTTTT; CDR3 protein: CASSPSDEKLFF
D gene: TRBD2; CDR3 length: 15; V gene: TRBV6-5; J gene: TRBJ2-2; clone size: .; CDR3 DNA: TGTGCCAGCAGAGCGGGGGGGCAGGACACCGGGGAGCTGTTTTTT; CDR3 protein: CASRAGGQDTGELFF
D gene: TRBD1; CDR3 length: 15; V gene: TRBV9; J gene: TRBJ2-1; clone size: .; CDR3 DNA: TGTGCCAGCAGGCGGACAGGGGACCCCTACAATGAGCAGTTCTTC; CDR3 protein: CASRRTGDPYNEQFF
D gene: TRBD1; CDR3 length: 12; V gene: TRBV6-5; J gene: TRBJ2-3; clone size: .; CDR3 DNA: TGTGCCTACAGGGGGCCGGGAGATACGCAGTATTTT; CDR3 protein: CAYRGPGDTQYF
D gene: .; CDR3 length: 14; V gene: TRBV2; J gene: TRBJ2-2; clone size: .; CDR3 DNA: TGTGCCAGCAGTCTGACAGGGAGGGCCGGGGAGCTGTTTTTT; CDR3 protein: CASSLTGRAGELFF
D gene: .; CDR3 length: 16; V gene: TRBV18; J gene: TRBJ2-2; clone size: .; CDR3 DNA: TGTGCCAGCTCACCGTTGGGGAAGGCGAACACCGGGGAGCTGTTTTTT; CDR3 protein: CASSPLGKANTGELFF